The TCR beta chain under discussion was sequenced for a study of T-cell memory formation after mild COVID-19. CDR3 length: 15 residues. Trimming removed 4 bases from V and 3 bases from J; junction bases left unmatched: 5. The germline gives CDR1 SGHVS, CDR2 FNYEAQ. TCRdb itself ran the 5' RACE reads through MiXCR, one entry per CDR3 protein. The sample has about 160,000 distinct CDR3 sequences; roughly 28% are singletons. This clonotype showed up just a few times. Source material: PBMCs or a T cell subset sorted from them (not recorded which). V and J are TRBV7-6 and TRBJ2-1; 8 bases are a match to TRBD1. The TCR sequence derives from an adult woman who had mild COVID-19 (a few samples of this study predate the infection). Cell type and time point are not known. CDR3 sequence: CASSWTGSVYNEQFF. The CDR3 region has the DNA TGTGCCAGCAGCTGGACAGGGAGTGTCTACAATGAGCAGTTCTTC.